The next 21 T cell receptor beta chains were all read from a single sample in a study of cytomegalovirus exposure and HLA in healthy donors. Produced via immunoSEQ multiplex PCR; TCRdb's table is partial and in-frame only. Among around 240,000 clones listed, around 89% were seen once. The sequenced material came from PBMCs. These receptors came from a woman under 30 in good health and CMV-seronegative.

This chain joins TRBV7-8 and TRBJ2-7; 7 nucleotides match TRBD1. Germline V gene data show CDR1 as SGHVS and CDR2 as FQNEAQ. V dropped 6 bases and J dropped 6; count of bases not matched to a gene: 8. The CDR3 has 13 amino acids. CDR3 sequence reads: CASSARQGREQYV. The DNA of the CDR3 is TGTGCCAGCAGTGCACGACAGGGTCGCGAGCAGTACGTC.

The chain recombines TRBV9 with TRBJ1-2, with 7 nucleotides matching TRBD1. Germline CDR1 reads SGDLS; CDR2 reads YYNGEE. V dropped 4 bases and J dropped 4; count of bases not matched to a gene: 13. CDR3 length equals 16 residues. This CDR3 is CASSPHRTGSPYGYTF. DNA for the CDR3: TGTGCCAGCAGCCCCCATCGGACAGGATCCCCCTATGGCTACACCTTC.

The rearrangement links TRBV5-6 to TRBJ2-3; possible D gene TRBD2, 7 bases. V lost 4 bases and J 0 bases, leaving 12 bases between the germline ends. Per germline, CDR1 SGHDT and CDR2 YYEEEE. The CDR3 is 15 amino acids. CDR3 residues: CASSLWGGSTDTQYF. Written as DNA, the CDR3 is TGTGCCAGCAGCCTTTGGGGGGGCAGCACAGATACGCAGTATTTT.

In DNA form, the CDR3 reads TGTGCCAGCAGCTTACCCGCCGACGGGTACAATGAGCAGTTCTTC. Residues: CASSLPADGYNEQFF. V usage is TRBV7-6 and J usage is TRBJ2-1; D unresolved. The CDR3 totals 15 residues. V was cut by 2 bases and J by 4 bases, with 12 bases left in between. Germline CDR1 reads SGHVS; CDR2 reads FNYEAQ.

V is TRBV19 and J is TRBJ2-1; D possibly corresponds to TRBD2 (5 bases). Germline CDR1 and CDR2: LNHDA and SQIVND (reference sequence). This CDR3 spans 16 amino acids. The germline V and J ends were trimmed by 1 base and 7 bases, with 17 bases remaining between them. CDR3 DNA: TGTGCCAGTAGTATAGCGGGATCTTCTGGAAATAATGAGCAGTTCTTC. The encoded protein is CASSIAGSSGNNEQFF.

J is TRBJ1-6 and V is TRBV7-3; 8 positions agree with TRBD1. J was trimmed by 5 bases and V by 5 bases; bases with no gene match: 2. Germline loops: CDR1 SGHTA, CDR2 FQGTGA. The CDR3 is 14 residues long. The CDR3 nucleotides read TGTGCCAGCAGCCCGGGACAGGATAATTCACCCCTCCACTTT. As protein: CASSPGQDNSPLHF. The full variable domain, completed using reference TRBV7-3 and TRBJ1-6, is GAGVSQTPSNKVTEKGKYVELRCDPISGHTALYWYRQSLGQGPEFLIYFQGTGAADDSGLPNDRFFAVRPEGSVSTLKIQRTERGDSAVYLCASSPGQDNSPLHFGNGTRLTVT.

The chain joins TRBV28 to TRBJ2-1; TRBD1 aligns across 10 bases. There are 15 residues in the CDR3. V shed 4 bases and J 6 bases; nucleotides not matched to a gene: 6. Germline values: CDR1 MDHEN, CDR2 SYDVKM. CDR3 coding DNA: TGTGCCAGCAGTTCCGGGACAGGGGTTGGCAATGAGCAGTTCTTC. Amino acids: CASSSGTGVGNEQFF.

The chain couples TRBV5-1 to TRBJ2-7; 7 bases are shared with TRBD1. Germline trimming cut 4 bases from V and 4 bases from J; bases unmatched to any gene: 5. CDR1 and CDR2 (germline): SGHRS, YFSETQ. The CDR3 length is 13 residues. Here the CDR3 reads CASSRDSDYEQYF. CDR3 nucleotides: TGCGCCAGCAGCCGGGACAGCGATTACGAGCAGTACTTC.

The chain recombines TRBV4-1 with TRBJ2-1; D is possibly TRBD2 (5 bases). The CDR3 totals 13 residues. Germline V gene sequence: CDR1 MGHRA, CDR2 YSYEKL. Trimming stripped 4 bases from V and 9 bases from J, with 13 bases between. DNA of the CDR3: TGCGCCAGCAGCCTCATAGAGGGTCCTGAGCAGTTCTTC. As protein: CASSLIEGPEQFF.

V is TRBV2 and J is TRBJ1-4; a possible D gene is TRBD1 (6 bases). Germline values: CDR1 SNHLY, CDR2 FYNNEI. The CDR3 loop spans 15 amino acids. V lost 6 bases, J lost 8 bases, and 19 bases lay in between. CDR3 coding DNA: TGTGCCAGCAGACTTGGGGGGGGCTGGGAGGAAAAACTGTTTTTT. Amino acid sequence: CASRLGGGWEEKLFF. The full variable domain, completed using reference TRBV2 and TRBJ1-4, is EPEVTQTPSHQVTQMGQEVILRCVPISNHLYFYWYRQILGQKVEFLVSFYNNEISEKSEIFDDQFSVERPDGSNFTLKIRSTKLEDSAMYFCASRLGGGWEEKLFFGSGTQLSVL.

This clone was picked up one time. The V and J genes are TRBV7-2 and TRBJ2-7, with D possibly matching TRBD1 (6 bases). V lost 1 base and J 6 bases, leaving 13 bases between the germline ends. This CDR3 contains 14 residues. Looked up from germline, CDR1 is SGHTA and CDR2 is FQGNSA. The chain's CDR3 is CASSLVAGEFEQYF. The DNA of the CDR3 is TGTGCCAGCAGCTTAGTTGCAGGGGAATTCGAGCAGTACTTC.

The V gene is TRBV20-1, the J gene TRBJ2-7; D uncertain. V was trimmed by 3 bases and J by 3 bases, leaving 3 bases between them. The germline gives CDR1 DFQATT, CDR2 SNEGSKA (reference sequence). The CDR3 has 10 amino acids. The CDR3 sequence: CSASSYEQYF. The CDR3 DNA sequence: TGCAGTGCTAGCAGCTACGAGCAGTACTTC.

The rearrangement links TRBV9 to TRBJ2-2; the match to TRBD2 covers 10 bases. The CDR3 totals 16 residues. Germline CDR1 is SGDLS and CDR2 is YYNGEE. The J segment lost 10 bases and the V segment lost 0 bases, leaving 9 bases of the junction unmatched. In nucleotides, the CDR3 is TGTGCCAGCAGCGTAGCACCAGCGGGGGGGTCGGCGGAGCTGTTTTTT. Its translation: CASSVAPAGGSAELFF.

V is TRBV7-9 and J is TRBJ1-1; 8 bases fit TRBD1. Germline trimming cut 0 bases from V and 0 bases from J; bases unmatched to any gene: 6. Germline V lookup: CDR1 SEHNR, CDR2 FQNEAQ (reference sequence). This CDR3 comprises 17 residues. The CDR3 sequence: CASSLADRDSLNTEAFF. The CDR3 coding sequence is TGTGCCAGCAGCTTAGCGGACAGGGATAGTCTGAACACTGAAGCTTTCTTT. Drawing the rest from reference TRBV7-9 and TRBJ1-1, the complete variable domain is DTGVSQNPRHKITKRGQNVTFRCDPISEHNRLYWYRQTLGQGPEFLTYFQNEAQLEKSRLLSDRFSAERPKGSFSTLEIQRTEQGDSAMYLCASSLADRDSLNTEAFFGQGTRLTVV.

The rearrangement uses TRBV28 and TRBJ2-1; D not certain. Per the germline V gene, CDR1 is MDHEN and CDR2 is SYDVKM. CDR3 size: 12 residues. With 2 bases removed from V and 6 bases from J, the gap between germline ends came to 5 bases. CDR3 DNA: TGTGCCAGCAGTTTAGCCGGCAATGAGCAGTTCTTC. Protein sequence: CASSLAGNEQFF.

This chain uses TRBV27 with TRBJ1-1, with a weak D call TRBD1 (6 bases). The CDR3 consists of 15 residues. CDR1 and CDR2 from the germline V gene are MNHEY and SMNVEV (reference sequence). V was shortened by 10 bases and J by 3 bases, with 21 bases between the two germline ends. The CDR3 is CATRSYRGGDTEAFF. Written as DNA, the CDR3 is TGTGCCACCCGATCCTATCGAGGGGGTGACACTGAAGCTTTCTTT.

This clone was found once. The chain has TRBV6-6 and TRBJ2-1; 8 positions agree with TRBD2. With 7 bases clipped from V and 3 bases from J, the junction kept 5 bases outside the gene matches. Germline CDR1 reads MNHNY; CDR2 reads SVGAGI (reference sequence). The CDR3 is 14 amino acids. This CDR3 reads CASTESGGYNEQFF. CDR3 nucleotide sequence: TGTGCCAGCACCGAGAGCGGGGGCTACAATGAGCAGTTCTTC.

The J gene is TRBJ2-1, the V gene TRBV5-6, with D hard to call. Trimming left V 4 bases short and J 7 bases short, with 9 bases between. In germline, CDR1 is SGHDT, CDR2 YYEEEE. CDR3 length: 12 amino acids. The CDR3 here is CASSMQLNEQFF. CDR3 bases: TGTGCCAGCAGCATGCAACTGAATGAGCAGTTCTTC. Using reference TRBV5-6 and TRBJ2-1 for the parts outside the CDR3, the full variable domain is DAGVTQSPTHLIKTRGQQVTLRCSPKSGHDTVSWYQQALGQGPQFIFQYYEEEERQRGNFPDRFSGHQFPNYSSELNVNALLLGDSALYLCASSMQLNEQFFGPGTRLTVL.

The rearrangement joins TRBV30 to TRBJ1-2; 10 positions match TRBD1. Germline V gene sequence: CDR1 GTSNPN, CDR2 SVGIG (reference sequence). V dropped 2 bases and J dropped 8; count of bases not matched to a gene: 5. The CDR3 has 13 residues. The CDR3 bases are TGTGCCTGGAGTCGGGGGACAGGGGACGGCTACACCTTC. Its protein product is CAWSRGTGDGYTF.

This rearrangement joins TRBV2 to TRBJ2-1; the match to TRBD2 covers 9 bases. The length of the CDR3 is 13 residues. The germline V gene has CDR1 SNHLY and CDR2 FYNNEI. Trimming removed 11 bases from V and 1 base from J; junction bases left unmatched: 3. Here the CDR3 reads CAGLATSYNEQFF. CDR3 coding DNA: TGTGCCGGACTAGCGACTTCCTACAATGAGCAGTTCTTC.

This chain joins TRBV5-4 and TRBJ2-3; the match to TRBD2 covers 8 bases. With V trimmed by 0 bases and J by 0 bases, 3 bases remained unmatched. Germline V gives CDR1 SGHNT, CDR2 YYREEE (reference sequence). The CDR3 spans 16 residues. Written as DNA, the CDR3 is TGTGCCAGCAGCTTGGCGGTAGCGGGGAGCACAGATACGCAGTATTTT. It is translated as CASSLAVAGSTDTQYF.